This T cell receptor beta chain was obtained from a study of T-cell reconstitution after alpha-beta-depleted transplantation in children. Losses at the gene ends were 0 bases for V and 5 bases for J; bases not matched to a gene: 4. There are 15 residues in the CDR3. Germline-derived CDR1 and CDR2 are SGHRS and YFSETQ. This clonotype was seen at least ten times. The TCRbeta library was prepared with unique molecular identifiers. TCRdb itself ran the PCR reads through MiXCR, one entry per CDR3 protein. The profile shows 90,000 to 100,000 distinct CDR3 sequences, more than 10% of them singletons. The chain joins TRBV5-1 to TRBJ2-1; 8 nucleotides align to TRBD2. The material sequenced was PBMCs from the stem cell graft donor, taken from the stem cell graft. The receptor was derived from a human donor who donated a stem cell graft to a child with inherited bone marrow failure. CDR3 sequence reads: CASSLATSGNNEQFF. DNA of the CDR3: TGCGCCAGCAGCTTGGCTACTAGCGGAAACAATGAGCAGTTCTTC.